This passage covers 13 T cell receptor beta chains from one sample sequenced in a study of blood T cells in healthy people across ages. A second PCR, run for about 7 to 11 cycles, used a sample-barcoded 5' primer plus a J-beta primer mix. Using its own MiXCR run on the 5' RACE reads, TCRdb lists one record per CDR3 protein. The data contain under 2,000,000 distinct CDR3 sequences, around 50% of them singletons. Sample: blood. The source of these receptors is a woman in her thirties or forties in good health.

J is TRBJ2-3 and V is TRBV7-2; TRBD2 aligns across 9 bases. V was pared by 2 bases and J by 0 bases, with 12 bases of the junction left unmatched. From germline, CDR1 is SGHTA and CDR2 FQGNSA. This CDR3 is built from 19 residues. The CDR3: CASSLTVVASGASTDTQYF. The CDR3 DNA sequence: TGTGCCAGCAGCTTAACGGTGGTGGCTAGCGGGGCTAGCACAGATACGCAGTATTTT.

There are a few counts of this clonotype. The chain employs TRBV2 and TRBJ2-7; D might be TRBD1 or TRBD2, each matching 5 bases. The CDR3 is made up of 14 amino acids. CDR1 is SNHLY, CDR2 FYNNEI, per germline. V dropped 6 bases and J dropped 2 bases, with 14 bases sitting between them. CDR3 DNA sequence: TGTGCCAGCAGAGGGACGTACTTGGCCTACGAGCAGTACTTC. It translates to CASRGTYLAYEQYF.

This chain connects TRBV7-6 to TRBJ2-3; 9 bases line up with TRBD2. This CDR3 has 17 residues. J gave up 2 bases and V 1 base, and 7 bases lay outside the gene matches. Per the germline V gene, CDR1 is SGHVS and CDR2 is FNYEAQ. The CDR3 is CASSLGGSGGLTDTQYF. Here the CDR3 DNA reads TGTGCCAGCAGCTTAGGGGGTAGCGGGGGACTCACAGATACGCAGTATTTT.

This clonotype was recorded a few times. V and J are TRBV5-1 and TRBJ1-2; maybe TRBD1 (6 bases). The CDR3 is 14 residues long. The V end lost 3 bases, the J end lost 8 bases, and 17 bases lay between the germline ends. The germline V gene encodes CDR1 SGHRS and CDR2 YFSETQ. CDR3 bases: TGCGCCAGCAGCTGGTGGCGTTCCGGGGGCGGCTACACCTTC. It is translated as CASSWWRSGGGYTF.

This clonotype has just one count. The V and J genes are TRBV7-2 and TRBJ1-2; D unclear. Per germline, CDR1 SGHTA and CDR2 FQGNSA. The CDR3 loop spans 13 amino acids. V lost 5 bases and J lost 6, with 13 bases in between. The CDR3 bases are TGTGCCAGCAGCGGGCCCCGTTTTGATGGCTACACCTTC. It yields the protein CASSGPRFDGYTF.

The chain is built from TRBV3-1 and TRBJ2-7; D is unresolved. The tail of the sequence fits TRBJ2-5 better, so the J call may be wrong. CDR1 and CDR2 from the germline V gene are LGHDT and YNNKEL (reference sequence). CDR3 size: 15 residues. The CDR3 bases are TGTGCCAGCAGCCCTGGCACGAAAGGTGGGGAGACCCAGTACTTC. Its translation is CASSPGTKGGETQYF.

This clonotype was seen more than once but under ten times. The chain couples TRBV7-2 to TRBJ1-6, with D unclear. V shed 2 bases and J shed 7 bases, with 6 bases lying between them. CDR3 length: 13 amino acids. The germline CDR1 and CDR2 sequences are SGHTA and FQGNSA. The CDR3 coding sequence is TGTGCCAGCAGCTTACAGCCGAATTCACCCCTCCACTTT. It encodes CASSLQPNSPLHF. The variable domain in full, completed from reference TRBV7-2 and TRBJ1-6, reads GAGVSQSPSNKVTEKGKDVELRCDPISGHTALYWYRQSLGQGLEFLIYFQGNSAPDKSGLPSDRFSAERTGGSVSTLTIQRTQQEDSAVYLCASSLQPNSPLHFGNGTRLTVT.

This clonotype was observed a single time. The chain is built from TRBV20-1 and TRBJ2-3; 10 bases fit TRBD2. The CDR3 spans 15 residues. With V trimmed by 4 bases and J by 2 bases, 6 bases remained unmatched. Germline V gene sequence: CDR1 DFQATT, CDR2 SNEGSKA (reference sequence). CDR3 DNA sequence: TGCAGTGCTATTAATCTAGCGGGGGACACAGATACGCAGTATTTT. It translates to CSAINLAGDTDTQYF.

V gene TRBV10-3 combines with J gene TRBJ1-6, with TRBD1 identical over 9 bases. This CDR3 has 17 residues. Germline CDR1 reads ENHRY; CDR2 reads SYGVKD. V trimming: 3 bases; J trimming: 1 base; junction bases outside the gene matches: 4. The chain's CDR3 is CAISDHDRGSYNSPLHF. CDR3 nucleotide sequence: TGTGCCATCAGTGACCACGACAGGGGGTCCTATAATTCACCCCTCCACTTT.

V and J are TRBV7-2 and TRBJ1-2; the D is unclear. V was trimmed by 7 bases and J by 5 bases, leaving 11 bases between them. CDR1 is SGHTA and CDR2 is FQGNSA in the germline V gene. The CDR3 has 12 residues. The CDR3: CASNFDKYGYTF. CDR3 coding DNA: TGTGCCAGCAACTTCGACAAATATGGCTACACCTTC.

Written as DNA, the CDR3 is TGTGCCACAACCGCCCCATCGACCGCCATCAACACTGAAGCTTTCTTT. Encoded protein: CATTAPSTAINTEAFF. The rearrangement links TRBV24-1 to TRBJ1-1; D ambiguous. Looked up from germline, CDR1 is KGHDR and CDR2 is SFDVKD. This CDR3 has 16 amino acids. Trimming stripped 10 bases from V and 2 bases from J, with 22 bases between.

This sequence joins TRBV13 and TRBJ2-4, with D hard to call. The assigned J gene may be wrong: the sequence end matches TRBJ2-5 better. The CDR3 is 13 amino acids. Germline-derived CDR1 and CDR2 are PRHDT and FYEKMQ (reference sequence). CDR3 sequence (DNA): TGTGCCAGCAGCGTGAATGTTCAAGAGACCCAGTACTTC. As protein: CASSVNVQETQYF.

The chain has TRBV7-2 and TRBJ1-2, with TRBD1 identical over 9 bases. This CDR3 region has 15 residues. V trimming: 5 bases; J trimming: 7 bases; junction bases outside the gene matches: 11. From germline, CDR1 is SGHTA and CDR2 FQGNSA. The CDR3: CASSTWDRERAGYTF. CDR3 nucleotides: TGTGCCAGCAGCACGTGGGACAGGGAAAGGGCTGGCTACACCTTC.